This T cell receptor (beta chain) was retrieved from a study of regulatory T cells in long-lasting Graves disease. Building of the TCR beta libraries involved iRepertoire HTBI primers and Arm-PCR of CDR3 regions. TCRdb analysed the multiplex PCR reads with MiXCR anew, one entry per CDR3 protein. The repertoire holds roughly 440,000 distinct CDR3 sequences, about 15% seen once, with roughly 23% in the top ten. Trimming pared 3 bases from V and 6 bases from J, leaving 14 bases between. There are 14 residues in the CDR3. Looked up from germline, CDR1 is SEHNR and CDR2 is FQNEAQ (reference sequence). Time point denoted: newly diagnosed GD, antithyroid drugs for less than 3 months. The TCR library was made from RNA that had been extracted from PBMCs in TRIzol. The patients were drawn from one endocrinology department in Xi'an, China. These data also featured in a second study, about T cells in Graves' hyperthyroidism and ophthalmopathy. That work states: Newly diagnosed hyperthyroidism patients aged 18 to 65 years had disease lasting under 2 months.

The J gene is TRBJ1-2, the V gene TRBV7-9, with D tentatively TRBD1 (6 bases). The sequence was obtained from a woman between 18 and 30 years old with Graves disease. The sample consisted of peripheral blood mononuclear cells (PBMCs), taken at new diagnosis, from a patient treated with antithyroid drugs. Here the CDR3 DNA reads TGTGCCAGCAGCTTCCAGGGGTTAACGAATGGCTACACCTTC. Protein: CASSFQGLTNGYTF.